The T cell receptor beta chain under discussion was sequenced for a study of blood T cell repertoires in COVID-19. The CDR3 length is 15 residues. V was cut by 0 bases and J by 3 bases, with 9 bases left in between. The germline gives CDR1 SGHRS, CDR2 YFSETQ. Under the authors' procedure: The assay estimated nucleated cells by amplifying reference gene primers. Method: immunoSEQ multiplex PCR; TCRdb's copy keeps in-frame clones and lacks some. V and J calls and clone size come straight from that table; D and trimming were deduced from the DNA. This table holds hundreds of thousands of clones, just under 85% found once.

Sequenced material: peripheral blood. This chain links TRBV5-1 with TRBJ1-4, with D possibly being TRBD1 (5 bases). The receptor's source is a man aged 80 or over with acute or convalescent COVID-19. DNA for the CDR3: TGCGCCAGCAGCTTGGCCCCGGGGGCTAATGAAAAACTGTTTTTT. It codes for CASSLAPGANEKLFF.